A selection of T cell receptor beta chains follows, all from one sample in a study of spatial heterogeneity in lung cancer. In TCRdb, the 5' RACE reads were re-called with MiXCR into one record per CDR3 protein. Of nearly 95,000 distinct CDR3 sequences listed, 19% were seen once; the top ten hold just over 20%. This material consisted of PBMCs, taken at follow-up. Receptors were obtained from a male donor with early-stage non-small cell lung cancer. Both conserved end residues are part of each CDR3. D genes are given only for firm matches. A row's size may be missing; if present it is once, few, many or a size class.

CDR3 length,clone size,J gene,D gene,V gene,CDR3 DNA,CDR3 protein
14,NA,TRBJ2-5,NA,TRBV3-1,TGTGCCAGCAGCCAAGGATTCAGACAAGAGACCCAGTACTTC,CASSQGFRQETQYF
18,few,TRBJ2-1,TRBD2,TRBV7-2,TGTGCCAGCAGCTTAGGCCCCGGTGCGGGAGTCGATTACAATGAGCAGTTCTTC,CASSLGPGAGVDYNEQFF
13,many,TRBJ2-6,NA,TRBV6-1,TGTGCCAGCAGTGCCTCTGGGGCCAACGTCCTGACTTTC,CASSASGANVLTF
12,NA,TRBJ1-1,TRBD1,TRBV20-1,TGCAGTGCCAGGACAGGGAACACTGAAGCTTTCTTT,CSARTGNTEAFF
15,few,TRBJ1-1,NA,TRBV6-5,TGTGCCAGCAGTTACACGGCGCGGTTGAACACTGAAGCTTTCTTT,CASSYTARLNTEAFF
13,many,TRBJ1-2,NA,TRBV24-1,TGTGCCACCAGTGACTGGGGGTCGGATGGCTACACCTTC,CATSDWGSDGYTF
12,few,TRBJ1-3,NA,TRBV29-1,TGCAGCGTTGGCGTTTCTGGAAACACCATATATTTT,CSVGVSGNTIYF
14,many,TRBJ2-7,NA,TRBV7-6,TGTGCCAGCAGCTTAGCGCGCGTTTCCTACGAGCAGTACTTC,CASSLARVSYEQYF
13,NA,TRBJ1-4,NA,TRBV20-1,TGCAGTGCTAGTTACGGTGCGGATGAAAAACTGTTTTTT,CSASYGADEKLFF
17,NA,TRBJ1-3,TRBD1,TRBV4-3,TGCGCCAGCAGCCAAGAGTACAGGGGGATCTCTGGAAACACCATATATTTT,CASSQEYRGISGNTIYF
14,few,TRBJ1-5,NA,TRBV20-1,TGCAGTGCTAGACCCCGGGGCGGGAATCAGCCCCAGCATTTT,CSARPRGGNQPQHF
13,NA,TRBJ1-1,NA,TRBV19,TGTGCCAGTAGTATAGGGGGTGGCACTGAAGCTTTCTTT,CASSIGGGTEAFF
13,NA,TRBJ1-2,TRBD1,TRBV2,TGTGCCAGCGGGACAGAAGCTATGTATGGCTACACCTTC,CASGTEAMYGYTF
14,few,TRBJ2-3,NA,TRBV29-1,TGCAGCGTCGGGGGACCTACTTACAGAGATACGCAGTATTTT,CSVGGPTYRDTQYF
14,NA,TRBJ1-1,TRBD1,TRBV6-5,TGTGCCAGCACCAAAGGCGACAGGGGTACTGAAGCTTTCTTT,CASTKGDRGTEAFF
15,NA,TRBJ2-2,TRBD1,TRBV12-3/TRBV12-4,TGTGCCAGCAGTTTGGACAGGCCGAACACCGGGGAGCTGTTTTTT,CASSLDRPNTGELFF
15,NA,TRBJ2-1,TRBD1,TRBV4-2,TGTGCCAGCAGCCCCGGGGACAGGGAGATCGATGAGCAGTTCTTC,CASSPGDREIDEQFF
12,NA,TRBJ2-5,NA,TRBV5-6,TGTGCCAGCAGCCTCAGGCCCGAGACCCAGTACTTC,CASSLRPETQYF
11,NA,TRBJ2-7,NA,TRBV20-1,TGCAGTGCTGGGGGTACCTACGAGCAGTACTTC,CSAGGTYEQYF
13,many,TRBJ1-1,TRBD1,TRBV29-1,TGCAGCTGCCGAGACAGGGGGGGCACTGAAGCTTTCTTT,CSCRDRGGTEAFF
14,many,TRBJ2-6,NA,TRBV20-1,TGCAGTGCTAGAGATCCCTCTGGGGCCAACGTCCTGACTTTC,CSARDPSGANVLTF
15,NA,TRBJ1-5,TRBD1,TRBV3-1,TGTGCCAGCAGCCAGGGCAGGGGGAGAAGTCAGCCCCAGCATTTT,CASSQGRGRSQPQHF
15,few,TRBJ2-3,NA,TRBV15,TGTGCCACCAGCAGAGGTCCCGGGAGCACAGATACGCAGTATTTT,CATSRGPGSTDTQYF
16,NA,TRBJ2-2,NA,TRBV6-1,TGTGCCAGCAGTGAAATGAAGGGAGGTAACACCGGGGAGCTGTTTTTT,CASSEMKGGNTGELFF
14,many,TRBJ1-2,NA,TRBV7-9,TGTGCCAGCAGCTTAGCGGAGGGAAACTATGGCTACACCTTC,CASSLAEGNYGYTF
15,NA,TRBJ2-1,NA,TRBV3-1,TGTGCCAGCAGCCCCCGGCGTAGGGGGGGGAATGAGCAGTTCTTC,CASSPRRRGGNEQFF
13,NA,TRBJ1-2,NA,TRBV25-1,TGTGCCAGCAGTGAAGGCGGGAACTATGGCTACACCTTC,CASSEGGNYGYTF
13,NA,TRBJ2-1,NA,TRBV10-2,TGCGCCAGTAGCGTCGACTCCTACAATGAGCAGTTCTTC,CASSVDSYNEQFF
14,few,TRBJ1-6,NA,TRBV21-1,TGTGCCAGCAGCCTTAAGGGGCCTAATTCACCCCTCCACTTT,CASSLKGPNSPLHF
14,NA,TRBJ1-6,TRBD1,TRBV5-1,TGCGCCAGCAGCTCGACAGGGGGTAGTTCACCCCTCCACTTT,CASSSTGGSSPLHF
15,NA,TRBJ1-6,NA,TRBV5-1,TGCGCCAGCAGCTCTGAGGGGCAGAGGAATTCACCCCTCCACTTT,CASSSEGQRNSPLHF
16,few,TRBJ2-3,NA,TRBV19,TGTGCCAGTAGTATAGATCCGGCGGGGAGTCACGATACGCAGTATTTT,CASSIDPAGSHDTQYF
15,few,TRBJ2-5,NA,TRBV7-9,TGTGCCAGCAGCTTAGGCCGATCGACCCCAGAGACCCAGTACTTC,CASSLGRSTPETQYF
14,once,TRBJ2-3,NA,TRBV11-2,TGTGCCAGCAGCGGGACATTTGGTTCAGATACGCAGTATTTT,CASSGTFGSDTQYF
15,few,TRBJ2-7,TRBD2,TRBV10-3,TGTGCCATCAGTGCGGGACTAGCGGGAGCCGAGGAGCAGTACTTC,CAISAGLAGAEEQYF
12,NA,TRBJ1-5,NA,TRBV30,TGTGCCTGGAGTGTAGGAAATCAGCCCCAGCATTTT,CAWSVGNQPQHF
16,NA,TRBJ2-1,NA,TRBV15,TGTGCCACCAGCAGAGAAGGAGGGAGCTCCTACAATGAGCAGTTCTTC,CATSREGGSSYNEQFF
14,NA,TRBJ2-2,NA,TRBV12-3/TRBV12-4,TGTGCCAGCACCTCTCGTAGAGGCACCGGGGAGCTGTTTTTT,CASTSRRGTGELFF
15,NA,TRBJ2-7,TRBD1,TRBV3-1,TGTGCCAGCAGCCAATCGGGACAGGGCTCCTACGAGCAGTACTTC,CASSQSGQGSYEQYF
14,NA,TRBJ2-5,TRBD1,TRBV9,TGTGCCAGCAGCTTATGGACAGGGGGTGAGACCCAGTACTTC,CASSLWTGGETQYF
13,NA,TRBJ2-5,TRBD1,TRBV20-1,TGCAGTGCTGCACAGGGGGCTCAAGAGACCCAGTACTTC,CSAAQGAQETQYF
16,NA,TRBJ2-5,TRBD2,TRBV2,TGTGCCAGCACGGGAGGACGAAAGGGACTCCCAGGGACCCAGTACTTC,CASTGGRKGLPGTQYF
19,many,TRBJ1-3,TRBD1,TRBV18,TGTGCCAGCTCACCACAGTCTCCAGGGGGTTTGGCAACCCGAAACACCATATATTTT,CASSPQSPGGLATRNTIYF
16,few,TRBJ2-1,NA,TRBV5-1,TGCGCCAGCAGCACCCACCTTAGCGGTCCGAACAATGAGCAGTTCTTC,CASSTHLSGPNNEQFF
16,few,TRBJ2-3,TRBD2,TRBV6-1,TGTGCCAGCAGTTTGGGTGTGGGAGGGCCGATAGATACGCAGTATTTT,CASSLGVGGPIDTQYF
15,NA,TRBJ1-2,NA,TRBV3-1,TGTGCCAGCAGCAAGGCAGGATGGGCTAACTATGGCTACACCTTC,CASSKAGWANYGYTF
13,NA,TRBJ2-1,TRBD2,TRBV6-2/TRBV6-3,TGTGCCAGCACCTCTGGGGGGGAGGGAAAGCAGTTCTTC,CASTSGGEGKQFF